This TCR beta chain was found in a study of T cell repertoires in cytomegalovirus infection. Study overall: Shared public TCR beta signatures pointed to both CMV infection and a matching HLA type. General observations from the study: In two of eight donors, the top clonotype was HLA-C-restricted CMV-specific. People with CMV and the relevant HLA were identified by cumulative public TCR beta family frequency.

MiXCR, run by TCRdb on the reads, gives a single entry per CDR3 protein. The profile covers fewer than 550,000 distinct CDR3 sequences, with 15% to 20% appearing a single time and 20% to 30% taken by the ten largest. In regard to this clonotype: Antigen: not known.

Trimming pared 4 bases from V and 5 bases from J, leaving 15 bases between. The CDR3 is 14 amino acids. Per germline, CDR1 MNHNY and CDR2 SVGAGI (reference sequence). This chain connects TRBV6-6 to TRBJ2-7, with D possibly being TRBD2 (6 bases). This clonotype originated in a human donor in good health (CMV status not recorded). Some clones in this sample may be carry-over from other donors' samples. The sample comprised CD8+ T cells from PBMCs. CDR3 in amino acids: CASSWASASHEQYF. The CDR3 coding sequence is TGTGCCAGCAGTTGGGCTAGCGCAAGCCACGAGCAGTACTTC.